This T cell receptor (beta chain) derives from a study of blood T cell repertoires in COVID-19. Whole-study context: Whether acute or convalescent, the COVID-19 samples came from the United States, Italy and Spain. The cDNA or gDNA used as material had been derived from T cells, B-cell-depleted T cells, or PBMCs.

This CDR3 is 14 amino acids long. After removal of 4 bases from V and 1 base from J, the junction contained 3 bases not matched to a gene. CDR1 is MNHEY and CDR2 is SVGAGI in the germline V gene. Recruited during active infection, patients (from Seattle) were subsequently followed longitudinally. Authors' analysis steps: For nucleated cells, counts were estimated from reference gene primer amplification. Sequenced by immunoSEQ multiplex PCR; TCRdb stores in-frame clones only, minus some. V, J and clone size reflect that table, while D and trimming were determined from the DNA. The table includes approximately 97,000 clones, around nine tenths detected once.

This sequence joins TRBV6-5 and TRBJ1-1, with 7 bases aligning to TRBD1. The sequence was obtained from a woman in her 50s with COVID-19, enrolled during active disease. The sample taken for sequencing was peripheral blood. The CDR3 loop reads CASSWRQGNTEAFF. The CDR3 nucleotides read TGTGCCAGCAGTTGGAGACAGGGGAACACTGAAGCTTTCTTT.